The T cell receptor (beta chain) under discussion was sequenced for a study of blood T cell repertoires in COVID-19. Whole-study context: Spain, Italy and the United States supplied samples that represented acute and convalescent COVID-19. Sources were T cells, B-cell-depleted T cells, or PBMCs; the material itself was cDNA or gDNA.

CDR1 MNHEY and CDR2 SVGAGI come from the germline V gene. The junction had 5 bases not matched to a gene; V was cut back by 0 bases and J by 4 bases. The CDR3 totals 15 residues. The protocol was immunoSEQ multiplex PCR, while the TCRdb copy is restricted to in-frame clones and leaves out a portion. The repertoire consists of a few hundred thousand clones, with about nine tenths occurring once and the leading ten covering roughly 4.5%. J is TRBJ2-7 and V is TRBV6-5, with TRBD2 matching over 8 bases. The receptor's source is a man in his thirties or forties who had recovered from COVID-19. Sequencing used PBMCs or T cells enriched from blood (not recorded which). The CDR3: CASSYSPSGGYEQYF. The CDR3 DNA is TGTGCCAGCAGTTACTCCCCCAGCGGGGGTTACGAGCAGTACTTC.